One sample yielded the 26 T cell receptor beta chains listed below, sequenced in a study of T cells expressing NK-cell markers. Each CDR3 protein gets one entry in TCRdb, which reprocessed the 5' RACE reads and gives no DNA. This repertoire includes 550,000 to 600,000 distinct CDR3 sequences. The material sequenced was blood T cells: a sorted CD56 or NKG2C T cell subset, CD4+ or CD8+ T cells, or bulk PBMC T cells (not recorded which). The receptor source for this set is a man between 18 and 35 years old in good health.

The V call is TRBV4-1, the J call TRBJ2-5; TCRdb proposes TRBD2, but this gene call is untestable without DNA. This CDR3 region has 17 residues. Germline CDR1 is MGHRA and CDR2 is YSYEKL. The CDR3 reads CASSQVITSGSLETQYF.

The chain links TRBV20-1 to TRBJ2-1; TCRdb returns TRBD2, unconfirmable since there is no DNA. CDR3 length: 11 amino acids. Germline CDR1 and CDR2: DFQATT and SNEGSKA (reference sequence). CDR3 sequence reads: CGGGGPDEQFF.

This chain links TRBV9 with TRBJ2-3; TCRdb gives TRBD1 as the D gene, but with no DNA this cannot be confirmed. Germline V gene data show CDR1 as SGDLS and CDR2 as YYNGEE. The CDR3 has 17 amino acids. The CDR3 protein is CASSEATGPASVDTQYF.

The chain couples TRBV6-5 to TRBJ1-6; TCRdb lists TRBD1, though no DNA is available to test this call. The CDR3 is 13 amino acids. The germline CDR1 and CDR2 sequences are MNHEY and SVGAGI. CDR3 region: CASSGTSNSPLHF.

The V and J genes are TRBV20-1 and TRBJ2-3; the D gene TCRdb calls, TRBD2, cannot be checked with no DNA. CDR1 and CDR2 (germline): DFQATT, SNEGSKA (reference sequence). The CDR3 extends over 16 amino acids. The CDR3 sequence: CSAHDPLAGSTDTQYF.

The rearrangement uses TRBV10-3 and TRBJ2-1; with no DNA, the TCRdb D assignment of TRBD1 cannot be verified. The V gene's germline CDR1 is ENHRY and CDR2 SYGVKD. The CDR3 extends over 13 amino acids. CDR3 region: CASSPGRQDEQFF.

The CDR3 sequence: CASSLTQNTGELFF. The chain has TRBV7-9 and TRBJ2-2. This CDR3 contains 14 residues. The germline V gene encodes CDR1 SEHNR and CDR2 FQNEAQ (reference sequence).

This chain joins TRBV7-8 and TRBJ2-1; TCRdb calls TRBD2, which cannot be checked without DNA. CDR3 size: 15 residues. Germline-derived CDR1 and CDR2 are SGHVS and FQNEAQ. Here the CDR3 reads CASSLVRTLRKVQFF.

Here the CDR3 reads CASSGGRYGLARKDEQYF. The J gene is TRBJ2-7, the V gene TRBV27; TCRdb gives TRBD2 as the D gene, but with no DNA this cannot be confirmed. Germline assignment: CDR1 MNHEY and CDR2 SMNVEV (reference sequence). The CDR3 is 18 residues long.

The chain recombines TRBV6-5 with TRBJ1-6; TCRdb's D gene call, TRBD1, goes unchecked for lack of DNA. Germline loops: CDR1 MNHEY, CDR2 SVGAGI. The CDR3 covers 14 residues. CDR3 residues: CATSRDRADSPLHF.

The J gene is TRBJ2-5, the V gene TRBV7-8; TCRdb selects TRBD1, and the lack of DNA leaves this call unchecked. From germline, CDR1 is SGHVS and CDR2 FQNEAQ. CDR3 length: 15 residues. The CDR3 sequence: CASSSTTGTSETQYF.

This sequence joins TRBV6-5 and TRBJ2-7; checking the TCRdb D call of TRBD1 is not possible without DNA. This CDR3 spans 11 amino acids. The V gene's germline CDR1 is MNHEY and CDR2 SVGAGI. CDR3 loop: CASWGGYEQYF.

This CDR3 reads CTSSKNRENTEAFF. The gene calls are TRBV1 and TRBJ1-1; TCRdb's assignment of TRBD1 cannot be checked, as there is no DNA. TRBV1 is a listed pseudogene. CDR3 length equals 14 residues.

This chain links TRBV11-2 with TRBJ2-5; TCRdb outputs TRBD1, but without DNA this stays unchecked. This CDR3 contains 17 residues. The germline V gene has CDR1 SGHAT and CDR2 FQNNGV. CDR3 region: CASSLVLGQGYQETQYF.

The genes are TRBV6-1 and TRBJ1-6. This CDR3 is 13 amino acids long. CDR1 and CDR2 (germline): MNHNS, SASEGT. The chain's CDR3 is CASRDLNNSPLHF.

This chain connects TRBV27 to TRBJ2-1. The CDR3 is 15 residues long. The germline V gene encodes CDR1 MNHEY and CDR2 SMNVEV (reference sequence). The CDR3 sequence is CASSFDYTPFNEQFF.

J is TRBJ2-7 and V is TRBV9; the D gene TCRdb calls, TRBD2, cannot be checked with no DNA. Germline CDR1 SGDLS, CDR2 YYNGEE. The CDR3 has 14 amino acids. CDR3 residues: CASSGGLENYEQYF.

The rearrangement uses TRBV12-3 or TRBV12-4 and TRBJ1-2; TCRdb outputs TRBD1, but without DNA this stays unchecked. The CDR3 has 17 residues. This CDR3 reads CASSLGQGGSIPYGYTF.

V gene TRBV5-1 combines with J gene TRBJ2-1. The CDR3 runs to 16 residues. Germline-derived CDR1 and CDR2 are SGHRS and YFSETQ. The CDR3 loop reads CASSLDSGQRTDEQFF.

This rearrangement joins TRBV27 to TRBJ2-2. The CDR3 contains 13 residues. Germline V gives CDR1 MNHEY, CDR2 SMNVEV (reference sequence). CDR3 region: CATCYRVTGELFF.

The chain joins TRBV19 to TRBJ2-1; lacking DNA, the TRBD2 call made by TCRdb goes unchecked. The CDR3 is 15 amino acids. Per the germline V gene, CDR1 is LNHDA and CDR2 is SQIVND (reference sequence). The CDR3 loop reads CASSISGVSYNEQFF.

The rearrangement uses TRBV27 and TRBJ1-1; lacking DNA, the TRBD1 call made by TCRdb goes unchecked. Germline V gene data show CDR1 as MNHEY and CDR2 as SMNVEV (reference sequence). The CDR3 loop spans 14 amino acids. The CDR3 spells CASSLSVGLSEAFF.

The chain has TRBV20-1 and TRBJ1-5. The CDR3 extends over 16 amino acids. Germline loops: CDR1 DFQATT, CDR2 SNEGSKA (reference sequence). CDR3 loop: CSARDIPRRSNQPQHF.

The V call is TRBV5-1, the J call TRBJ2-5. Looked up from germline, CDR1 is SGHRS and CDR2 is YFSETQ. The CDR3 loop spans 16 amino acids. The CDR3 sequence is CASSLVFQVGQETQYF.

The V gene is TRBV7-9, the J gene TRBJ2-1. This CDR3 is built from 13 residues. The V gene's germline CDR1 is SEHNR and CDR2 FQNEAQ (reference sequence). CDR3: CASSPTGSDEQFF.

The J gene is TRBJ1-2, the V gene TRBV6-5. Per germline, CDR1 MNHEY and CDR2 SVGAGI. CDR3 length: 14 residues. This chain's CDR3 is CASSYSGFNYGYTF.